The 21 T cell receptor beta chains reported below all come from one sample, sequenced in a study of CD8 T cells in ankylosing spondylitis. Study-wide results and limits: Typical of ankylosing spondylitis blood, it appeared, was a TCR beta motif of eight highly homologous variants.

TCRdb re-analysed the 5' RACE reads in MiXCR, keeping a single row per CDR3 protein. The sample holds around 430,000 distinct CDR3 sequences, more than 15% seen once. No antigen has been identified for these receptors. Sequenced input: blood, either unsorted or a sorted T cell fraction (not recorded which). The receptors were gathered from a male donor with ankylosing spondylitis.

This clonotype has a handful of counts. V gene TRBV20-1 combines with J gene TRBJ2-7, with TRBD2 matching 7 bases. V gave up 1 base and J gave up 3 bases; unmatched junction bases: 6. Per germline, CDR1 DFQATT and CDR2 SNEGSKA (reference sequence). The CDR3 is made up of 14 amino acids. The CDR3: CSARGERDHYEQYF. CDR3 nucleotides: TGCAGTGCTAGAGGAGAGCGGGATCACTACGAGCAGTACTTC.

This clonotype was counted between two and nine times. The chain has TRBV20-1 and TRBJ1-6; D is uncertain. This CDR3 contains 15 residues. Germline CDR1 DFQATT, CDR2 SNEGSKA (reference sequence). V lost 1 base, J lost 0 bases, and 7 bases lay in between. CDR3 nucleotides: TGCAGTGCTAGAGTCGGGAGCTCCTATAATTCACCCCTCCACTTT. It translates to CSARVGSSYNSPLHF.

This clonotype showed up just a few times. V usage is TRBV5-6 and J usage is TRBJ1-1; D not certain. Trimming stripped 1 base from V and 7 bases from J, with 8 bases between. The CDR3 consists of 12 residues. Germline CDR1 is SGHDT and CDR2 is YYEEEE. CDR3 DNA sequence: TGTGCCAGCAGCTTGTGGGAGGGTGAAGCTTTCTTT. Encoded protein: CASSLWEGEAFF. Full variable domain (missing parts from reference TRBV5-6 and TRBJ1-1): DAGVTQSPTHLIKTRGQQVTLRCSPKSGHDTVSWYQQALGQGPQFIFQYYEEEERQRGNFPDRFSGHQFPNYSSELNVNALLLGDSALYLCASSLWEGEAFFGQGTRLTVV.

The table lists this clonotype with many counts. This chain connects TRBV29-1 to TRBJ1-1; D unresolved. Trimming shortened V by 7 bases and J by 4 bases, and 10 bases separated the two germline ends. The CDR3 runs to 11 residues. In germline, CDR1 is SQVTM, CDR2 ANQGSEA. The DNA of the CDR3 is TGCAGCGCAAAACACAGCACTGAAGCTTTCTTT. Its translation is CSAKHSTEAFF.

The rearrangement uses TRBV7-6 and TRBJ1-3, with TRBD1 as a possible D gene (6 bases). The CDR3 has 17 amino acids. Germline CDR1 is SGHVS and CDR2 is FNYEAQ. Trimming removed 0 bases at V and 0 bases at J, with 12 bases between. As DNA, the CDR3 is TGTGCCAGCAGCTTAGCGCGAGGGGGGACCTCTGGAAACACCATATATTTT. Translation gives CASSLARGGTSGNTIYF.

This chain uses TRBV18 with TRBJ2-7; D not certain. Germline CDR1 reads KGHSH; CDR2 reads LQKENI. CDR3 size: 13 residues. V was shortened by 2 bases and J by 3 bases, with 8 bases between the two germline ends. The CDR3 DNA is TGTGCCAGCTCACCAACCTGGGACTACGAGCAGTACTTC. It translates to CASSPTWDYEQYF.

The genes are TRBV12-3 or TRBV12-4 and TRBJ2-5, with TRBD2 identical over 8 bases. After removal of 7 bases from V and 5 bases from J, the junction contained 6 bases not matched to a gene. The length of the CDR3 is 13 residues. The chain's CDR3 is CASKKREFETQYF. The CDR3 DNA is TGTGCCAGCAAAAAGCGGGAGTTTGAGACCCAGTACTTC.

V gene TRBV24-1 combines with J gene TRBJ2-3, with D possibly being TRBD2 (6 bases). V was clipped by 0 bases and J by 2 bases, with 8 bases between them. CDR3 length: 15 residues. CDR1 KGHDR and CDR2 SFDVKD come from the germline V gene. In DNA, the CDR3 is TGTGCCACCAGTGATTTGGGACTAAACACAGATACGCAGTATTTT. It yields the protein CATSDLGLNTDTQYF.

This clonotype was picked up a small number of times. V is TRBV20-1 and J is TRBJ2-7, with 7 bases identical to TRBD2. Germline loops: CDR1 DFQATT, CDR2 SNEGSKA (reference sequence). This CDR3 has 15 amino acids. V shed 5 bases, J shed 2 bases, and the junction held 12 bases outside the gene matches. The CDR3 protein is CSAPVWGGGTYEQYF. CDR3 bases: TGCAGTGCTCCGGTGTGGGGGGGAGGTACCTACGAGCAGTACTTC.

Comments on this clonotype: Since a much larger clone is just one base distant, this may be a read error. V gene TRBV5-1 combines with J gene TRBJ2-5; D unresolved. CDR3 length: 16 amino acids. Germline lookup yields CDR1 SGHRS and CDR2 YFSETQ. In nucleotides, the CDR3 is TGCGCCAGCAGCTTGTTCTACGCGGCTTTCGGAGAGACCCGGTACTTC. This codes for CASSLFYAAFGETRYF.

The rearrangement links TRBV11-3 to TRBJ1-1; D remains ambiguous. CDR1 and CDR2 from the germline V gene are SGHNT and YENEEA. Between the trimmed V and J ends, which lost 5 bases and 6 bases, there was a span of 16 bases. CDR3 length: 14 residues. The CDR3 DNA is TGTGCCAGCAGCAATGACCCCTCGGCCGCTGAAGCTTTCTTT. Translating gives CASSNDPSAAEAFF.

The chain combines TRBV2 with TRBJ2-5; D is unresolved. Germline CDR1 SNHLY, CDR2 FYNNEI. This CDR3 is built from 15 residues. The V end lost 0 bases, the J end lost 1 base, and 9 bases lay between the germline ends. The CDR3 nucleotides are TGTGCCAGCAGTGAAGCGCCTATAGGCCAAGAGACCCAGTACTTC. Its protein product is CASSEAPIGQETQYF. Full variable domain (remainder filled in from reference TRBV2 and TRBJ2-5): EPEVTQTPSHQVTQMGQEVILRCVPISNHLYFYWYRQILGQKVEFLVSFYNNEISEKSEIFDDQFSVERPDGSNFTLKIRSTKLEDSAMYFCASSEAPIGQETQYFGPGTRLLVL.

This clonotype has more than one count but fewer than ten. The gene calls are TRBV7-9 and TRBJ2-1; 9 nucleotides agree with TRBD1. Germline-derived CDR1 and CDR2 are SEHNR and FQNEAQ (reference sequence). There are 15 residues in the CDR3. The V segment lost 5 bases and the J segment 5 bases; nucleotides outside the gene matches: 7. CDR3 DNA: TGTGCCAGCAGCCCCCGGGACAGGGAGGACAATGAGCAGTTCTTC. This sequence encodes CASSPRDREDNEQFF.

The chain carries TRBV5-5 and TRBJ2-3, with D possibly being TRBD1 (7 bases). V was pared by 1 base and J by 0 bases, with 12 bases between. This CDR3 is built from 16 residues. Germline CDR1 SGHKS, CDR2 YYEKEE (reference sequence). The CDR3: CASSLWGDRSTDTQYF. The DNA for the CDR3 is TGTGCCAGCAGCTTGTGGGGGGACAGAAGCACAGATACGCAGTATTTT.

This sequence joins TRBV20-1 and TRBJ2-1; D is uncertain. Trimming left V 0 bases short and J 12 bases short, with 18 bases between. CDR1 is DFQATT, CDR2 SNEGSKA, per germline (reference sequence). The CDR3 runs to 14 residues. CDR3 region: CSARDRTRSNVQFF. The CDR3 nucleotides are TGCAGTGCTAGAGATCGGACCCGTAGTAACGTGCAGTTCTTC.

This clonotype was observed a few times. This chain joins TRBV20-1 and TRBJ2-1, with TRBD2 matching 15 bases. J lost 8 bases, V lost 3 bases, and 11 bases had no gene match. CDR3 length: 17 amino acids. In germline, CDR1 is DFQATT, CDR2 SNEGSKA (reference sequence). CDR3 bases: TGCAGTGCTAGCGGCGGGACTAGCGGGAGGCTGGACCATGAGCAGTTCTTC. Translating it yields CSASGGTSGRLDHEQFF.

The V call is TRBV5-1, the J call TRBJ2-5; a weak D match, TRBD2 (5 bases). CDR1 is SGHRS and CDR2 is YFSETQ in the germline V gene. CDR3 size: 15 residues. V lost 0 bases and J 3 bases, leaving 12 bases between the germline ends. CDR3 amino acids: CASSLVIAGEETQYF. CDR3 DNA: TGCGCCAGCAGCTTGGTGATAGCCGGGGAAGAGACCCAGTACTTC.

This rearrangement joins TRBV6-5 to TRBJ2-5, with a possible D match to TRBD1 (6 bases). V shed 0 bases and J shed 6 bases, with 11 bases lying between them. This CDR3 comprises 14 residues. Looked up from germline, CDR1 is MNHEY and CDR2 is SVGAGI. CDR3 residues: CASSYSAGVKTQYF. In DNA, the CDR3 is TGTGCCAGCAGTTACTCGGCAGGGGTGAAGACCCAGTACTTC.

This chain uses TRBV6-2 or TRBV6-3 with TRBJ2-5, with 8 bases lining up with TRBD2. Trimming cost V 2 bases and J 5 bases; bases outside gene matches: 10. The CDR3 is 16 amino acids. Germline loops: CDR1 MNHEY, CDR2 SVGEGT. The CDR3 region is CASSYGASGLPETQYF. The CDR3 bases are TGTGCCAGCAGTTACGGGGCTAGCGGGCTTCCGGAGACCCAGTACTTC.

This clonotype appeared a few times. The CDR3 DNA follows: TGCGCCAGCTCCGGGACAGGGATTCATCGGTACAATGAGCAGTTCTTC. As protein: CASSGTGIHRYNEQFF. This chain links TRBV5-1 with TRBJ2-1, with 9 bases that match TRBD1. This CDR3 has 16 residues. Unmatched junction bases numbered 12, after V lost 7 bases and J lost 4 bases. The germline gives CDR1 SGHRS, CDR2 YFSETQ.

This clonotype was recorded a few times. The gene calls are TRBV25-1 and TRBJ2-5; D may be TRBD1 or TRBD2 (5 bases each). The V gene's germline CDR1 is MGHDK and CDR2 SYGVNS. V was shortened by 4 bases and J by 3 bases, with 15 bases between the two germline ends. The CDR3 length is 15 residues. In DNA form, the CDR3 reads TGTGCCAGCAGTGGCCCGGGACGGAACAAAGAGACCCAGTACTTC. Protein sequence: CASSGPGRNKETQYF.